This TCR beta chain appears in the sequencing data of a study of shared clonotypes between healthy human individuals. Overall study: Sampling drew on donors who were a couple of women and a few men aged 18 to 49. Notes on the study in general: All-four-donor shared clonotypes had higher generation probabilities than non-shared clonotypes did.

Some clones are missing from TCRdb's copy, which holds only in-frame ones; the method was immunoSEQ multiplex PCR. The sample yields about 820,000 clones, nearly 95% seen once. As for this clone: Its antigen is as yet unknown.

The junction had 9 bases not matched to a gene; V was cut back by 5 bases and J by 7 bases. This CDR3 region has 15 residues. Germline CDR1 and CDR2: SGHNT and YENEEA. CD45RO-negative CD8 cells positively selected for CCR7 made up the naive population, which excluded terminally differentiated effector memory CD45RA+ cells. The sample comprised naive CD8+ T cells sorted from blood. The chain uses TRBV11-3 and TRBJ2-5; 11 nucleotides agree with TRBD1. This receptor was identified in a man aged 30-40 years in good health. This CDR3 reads CASSARDGQGATQYF. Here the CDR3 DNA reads TGTGCCAGCAGCGCCCGAGACGGACAGGGGGCGACCCAGTACTTC.